Sequencing of this T cell receptor beta chain was carried out in a study of OX40 agonist ivuxolimab in advanced cancers. About this clone itself: The antigen is undetermined.

TCRdb keeps only in-frame clones here, not all; method: immunoSEQ multiplex PCR. Of 50,000 to 70,000 clones in the sample, 84% were seen once. Notes on the study in general: On average, CD8+ T cells had more expanded clones than CD4+.

The sample here was CD4+ or CD8+ T cells sorted from blood, taken in a trial of the OX40 agonist ivuxolimab. The receptor was isolated from an adult with an advanced solid tumor such as melanoma, head and neck, liver or kidney cancer.

The CDR3 reads CASSQDRGGSYEQYF. As DNA, the CDR3 is TGTGCCAGCAGCCAAGATAGAGGGGGCTCCTACGAGCAGTACTTC. The chain combines TRBV14 with TRBJ2-7; D might be TRBD1 (6 bases). The germline gives CDR1 SGHDN, CDR2 FVKESK. V lost 0 bases, J lost 0 bases, and 9 bases lay in between. The CDR3 is 15 amino acids.